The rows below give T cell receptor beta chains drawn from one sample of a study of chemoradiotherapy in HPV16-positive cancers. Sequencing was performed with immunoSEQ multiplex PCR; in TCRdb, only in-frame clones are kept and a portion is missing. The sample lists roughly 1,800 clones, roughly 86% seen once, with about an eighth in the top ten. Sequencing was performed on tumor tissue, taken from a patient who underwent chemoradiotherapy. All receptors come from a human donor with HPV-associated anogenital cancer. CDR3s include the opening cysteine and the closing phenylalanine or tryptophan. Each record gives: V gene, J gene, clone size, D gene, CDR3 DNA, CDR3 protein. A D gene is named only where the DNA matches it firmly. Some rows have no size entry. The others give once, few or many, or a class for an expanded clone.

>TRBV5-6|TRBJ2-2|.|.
TGTGCCAGCAGCTTTTCCGTCGCGAACACCGGGGAGCTGTTTTTT
CASSFSVANTGELFF
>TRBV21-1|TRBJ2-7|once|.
TGTGCCAGCAGCAAAGGAGGGACAGGGGGATACGAGCAGTACTTC
CASSKGGTGGYEQYF
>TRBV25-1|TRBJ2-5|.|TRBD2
TGTGCCAGCAGTTTAGCGGGAGCCGTTATGGAGACCCAGTACTTC
CASSLAGAVMETQYF
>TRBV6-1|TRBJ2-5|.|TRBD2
TGTGCCATACCGTGGACTAGCGGAGGGGAGACCCAGTACTTC
CAIPWTSGGETQYF
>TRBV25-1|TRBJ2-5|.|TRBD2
TGTGCCAGCAGTCACCCCGGGAGGGGAGAAGAGACCCAGTACTTC
CASSHPGRGEETQYF
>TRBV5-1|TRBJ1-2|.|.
TGCGCCAGCAGCTTGGATGGGGGGGCCTATGGCTACACCTTC
CASSLDGGAYGYTF
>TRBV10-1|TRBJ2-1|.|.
TGCGCCAGCAGTATGACACCCGGGGATGAGCAGTTCTTC
CASSMTPGDEQFF
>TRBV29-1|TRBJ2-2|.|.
TGCAGCGTTGAAATCCAGGGAAAGGCCGGGGAGCTGTTTTTT
CSVEIQGKAGELFF
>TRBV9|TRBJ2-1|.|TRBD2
TGTGCCAGCAGTCATCCTCTTGGACTAGCTTCCTACAATGAGCAGTTCTTC
CASSHPLGLASYNEQFF
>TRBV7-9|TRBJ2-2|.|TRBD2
TGTGCCAGCACCGGGACTAGCACCGGGGAGCTGTTTTTT
CASTGTSTGELFF
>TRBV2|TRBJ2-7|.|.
TGTGCCAGCAGACATGGGACCTTTGGGGTCTACGAGCAGTACTTC
CASRHGTFGVYEQYF
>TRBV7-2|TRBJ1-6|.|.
TGTGCCAGCAGCGCGTACGGGGGCAGCGCAGGATCACCCCTCCACTTT
CASSAYGGSAGSPLHF
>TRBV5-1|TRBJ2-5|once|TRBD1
TGCGCCAGCAGCTTGGCCGGGACAGGGGGTTCAGAGACCCAGTACTTC
CASSLAGTGGSETQYF
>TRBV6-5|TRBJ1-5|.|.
TGTGCCAGCAGCCCCGGCCGGGGACAGCCCCAGCATTTT
CASSPGRGQPQHF
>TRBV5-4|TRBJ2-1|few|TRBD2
TGTGCCAGCAGCTACGATCAGCGGGGTTACAATGAGCAGTTCTTC
CASSYDQRGYNEQFF
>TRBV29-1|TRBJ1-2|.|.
TGCAGCGTTGAAGGGGGAGGGGTCAGCTACACCTTC
CSVEGGGVSYTF
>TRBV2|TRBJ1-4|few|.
TGTGCCAGCAAGGGAGCCAGGGCTGAAAAACTGTTTTTT
CASKGARAEKLFF